The 20 T cell receptor beta chains presented below share a single source sample, sequenced in a study of tissue T cells after allogeneic stem cell transplantation (dated by TCRdb to 2022 to 2024). What the time point label conveys for this sample: mouse harvest day 14 after allogeneic transplant. Mouse grafts consisting of 10^7 T-cell-depleted bone marrow cells combined with 10^6 splenic CD5+ T cells were administered by tail vein injection. Libraries were prepared through the immunoSEQ multiplex PCR assay. TCRdb obtained this table from immuneACCESS and retained in-frame rearrangements with V and J assigned. These tables miss some clones; where compared with another copy, unresolved V genes account for less than half of the shortfall, and the remainder is unexplained. The sample profile shows under 5,500 clones; around 45% of them were found once. The top ten clonotypes cover approximately 15% of the sample.

Sequenced sample: lymph node tissue. Every receptor here comes from a female BALB/c mouse given C57BL/6 T cells with graft-versus-host disease after an allogeneic hematopoietic cell transplant.

This clone was seen a handful of times. The gene names here belong to mouse. The DNA read from the CDR3 is TGTGCCAGCGGTGTAACAAACAACCAGGCTCCGCTT. Protein: CASGVTNNQAPL. The full CDR3 is CASGVTNNQAPLF. V usage is TRBV13-2 and J usage is TRBJ1-5; D is ambiguous. The sequenced fragment ends 1 residue before the CDR3 boundary, so the rest is inferred from the germline J gene. V was clipped by 3 bases and J by 1 base, with 5 bases between them. The CDR3 is 13 amino acids. The V gene's germline CDR1 is NNHNN and CDR2 SYGAGS (reference sequence).

Points on this clone: The genes and germline here are from mouse. The read falls 1 residue short of the CDR3 end, and the missing part is taken from the germline J gene. The rearrangement joins TRBV3 to TRBJ2-1; no firm D call. Deletions cut 1 base from V and 1 base from J, with 5 bases between. CDR3 length: 14 amino acids. Germline V gives CDR1 SNHLY, CDR2 FYNGKV (reference sequence). CDR3 residues: CASSLGVNYAEQFF. CDR3 bases read: TGTGCCAGCAGCTTAGGGGTGAACTATGCTGAGCAGTTC.

Concerning this clone itself: Mouse germline and gene names are used. The read finishes 1 residue shy of the CDR3 end, and the germline J gene is used to complete it. The chain couples TRBV26 to TRBJ2-3; 7 bases agree with TRBD2. Trimming took 2 bases from V and 1 from J; bases not matched to a gene: 0. The germline CDR1 and CDR2 sequences are KGHPV and FQNQEV (reference sequence). The CDR3 covers 14 residues. The sequenced CDR3 bases are TGTGCCAGCAGTCTGGGGACTGGTGCAGAAACGCTGTAT. Protein product: CASSLGTGAETLY. In full, the CDR3 is CASSLGTGAETLYF. Filled out from reference TRBV26 and TRBJ2-3, the complete variable domain reads NSKVIQTPRYLVKGQGQKAKMRCIPEKGHPVVFWYQQNKNNEFKFLINFQNQEVLQQIDMTEKRFSAECPSNSPCSLEIQSSEAGDSALYLCASSLGTGAETLYFGSGTRLTVL.

This clone is termed medium-sized. Germline and genes: mouse. The CDR3 extends 1 residue past the end of the read, so its final part is completed from the germline J gene. This chain links TRBV13-1 with TRBJ2-2; D is unclear. Germline V gene data show CDR1 as NSHNY and CDR2 as SYGAGN. Between the trimmed V and J ends, which lost 3 bases and 1 base, there was a span of 10 bases. CDR3 length: 15 residues. The CDR3 DNA, read in part, is TGTGCCAGCAGTGCCCCCCGGAAAAACACCGGGCAGCTCTAC. It encodes CASSAPRKNTGQLY. The full CDR3 reads CASSAPRKNTGQLYF.

Notes on this clone: Genes and germline are mouse. Sequencing ends 1 residue short of the CDR3 end; the germline J gene provides the rest. This sequence joins TRBV26 and TRBJ2-5; no clear D gene. The CDR3 length is 12 residues. V was trimmed by 2 bases and J by 6 bases, leaving 6 bases between them. The germline gives CDR1 KGHPV, CDR2 FQNQEV (reference sequence). The sequenced CDR3 bases are TGTGCCAGCAGTCTGGTCAGGGACACCCAGTAC. This encodes CASSLVRDTQY. The whole CDR3 is CASSLVRDTQYF.

This clone was seen a few times. The gene names here belong to mouse. The read is 1 residue too short to cover the CDR3 end, so that end is filled in from the germline J gene. This chain links TRBV31 with TRBJ2-7; D call uncertain. Per germline, CDR1 GKSSPN and CDR2 SITVG. Trimming left V 0 bases short and J 3 bases short, with 6 bases between. This CDR3 spans 12 amino acids. The CDR3 bases that were read are TGTGCCTGGAGTCTAATGGGCTATGAACAGTAC. Amino acid sequence: CAWSLMGYEQY. The full CDR3 protein is CAWSLMGYEQYF.

This clone is categorized as large. All gene names here are mouse names. The CDR3 is CASSPGLGVYEQYF. The CDR3 bases that were read are TGTGCCAGCAGTCCGGGACTGGGGGTCTATGAACAGTAC. The genes are TRBV26 and TRBJ2-7; 11 bases agree with TRBD2. The read falls 1 residue short of the CDR3 end, and the missing part is taken from the germline J gene. The germline V gene encodes CDR1 KGHPV and CDR2 FQNQEV (reference sequence). This CDR3 comprises 14 residues. Losses at the gene ends were 4 bases for V and 3 bases for J; bases not matched to a gene: 2.

This clone has more than one count but fewer than ten. These gene names are mouse names. The CDR3 goes on 1 residue after the read ends, and that part is filled in from the germline J gene. The chain joins TRBV26 to TRBJ1-4; maybe TRBD1 (5 bases). V gave up 3 bases and J gave up 2 bases, with 7 bases separating them. The CDR3 consists of 14 residues. Germline V gives CDR1 KGHPV, CDR2 FQNQEV (reference sequence). CDR3 region: CASSLRGSNERLFF. CDR3 DNA, as far as it was read: TGTGCCAGCAGTCTCCGGGGCTCCAACGAAAGATTATTT.

In this sample, this clone turned up a few times. Germline and genes: mouse. The DNA ends 1 residue before the CDR3 does, and the rest of the CDR3 is filled in from the germline J gene. This chain links TRBV12-1 with TRBJ2-1, with 10 bases that match TRBD1. J lost 5 bases, V lost 3 bases, and 3 bases had no gene match. The CDR3 length is 14 residues. Germline CDR1 and CDR2: SGHSN and HYEKVE. The CDR3 bases that were read are TGTGCCAGCTCTGCCGGGACAGGGGATGCTGAGCAGTTC. Translation: CASSAGTGDAEQF. The whole CDR3 region reads CASSAGTGDAEQFF.

This clone was picked up a small number of times. The germline and genes are mouse ones. The sequenced part of the CDR3 DNA is TGTGCCAGCTCTCCCGCCTCTGGGGCGCAAGACACCCAGTAC. It specifies CASSPASGAQDTQY. In full, the CDR3 reads CASSPASGAQDTQYF. V gene TRBV12-1 combines with J gene TRBJ2-5; D is possibly TRBD2 (6 bases). The missing CDR3 end, 1 residue past where the read stops, is filled in from the germline J gene. There are 15 residues in the CDR3. V lost 2 bases and J lost 3, with 14 bases in between. CDR1 and CDR2 (germline): SGHSN, HYEKVE.

In the case of this clone: Gene names denote mouse genes. The observed sequence ends 1 residue before the CDR3 terminus, with the missing tail filled in from the germline J gene. The chain combines TRBV13-3 with TRBJ2-7; 9 bases agree with TRBD1. The CDR3 spans 11 residues. Germline V gene lookup returns CDR1 NNHDY and CDR2 SYVADS. J lost 5 bases, V lost 7 bases, and 1 base had no gene match. The DNA read from the CDR3 is TGTGCCAGCGGGGACAGGGATGAACAGTAC. Residues: CASGDRDEQY. Given in full, the CDR3 is CASGDRDEQYF.

With respect to this clone: Gene and germline names: mouse. The read ends 1 residue early relative to the CDR3; the germline J gene fills the gap. The V call is TRBV26, the J call TRBJ2-7; 9 bases fit TRBD2. Germline trimming cut 6 bases from V and 1 base from J; bases unmatched to any gene: 4. The CDR3 is 14 amino acids. CDR1 is KGHPV, CDR2 FQNQEV, per germline (reference sequence). The sequenced part of the CDR3 DNA is TGTGCCAGCAGACTGGGGGGCAGGTCCTATGAACAGTAC. Encoded protein: CASRLGGRSYEQY. The full-length CDR3 reads as CASRLGGRSYEQYF. Full variable domain (outside the CDR3, taken from reference TRBV26 and TRBJ2-7): NSKVIQTPRYLVKGQGQKAKMRCIPEKGHPVVFWYQQNKNNEFKFLINFQNQEVLQQIDMTEKRFSAECPSNSPCSLEIQSSEAGDSALYLCASRLGGRSYEQYFGPGTRLTVL.

The sample holds a few counts of this clone. Gene names and germline refer to mouse. From the germline J gene comes the end of the CDR3, since the read stops 1 residue before it. The rearrangement links TRBV1 to TRBJ2-7, with TRBD2 matching 12 bases. Unmatched junction bases numbered 6, after V lost 3 bases and J lost 6 bases. The CDR3 extends over 15 amino acids. The V gene's germline CDR1 is NSQYPW and CDR2 LRSPGD (reference sequence). The CDR3 DNA, read in part, is TGCACCTGCAGTGCGCCGGGACTGGGGGGAGGTGAACAGTAC. Translation gives CTCSAPGLGGGEQY. In full, the CDR3 is CTCSAPGLGGGEQYF. Combining the CDR3 with reference TRBV1 and TRBJ2-7 gives the whole variable domain VTLLEQNPRWRLVPRGQAVNLRCILKNSQYPWMSWYQQDLQKQLQWLFTLRSPGDKEVKSLPGADYLATRVTDTELRLQVANMSQGRTLYCTCSAPGLGGGEQYFGPGTRLTVL.

A note on this clone: Any gene name here is a mouse gene name. The read terminates 1 residue before the CDR3 end, so the remaining end is supplied by the germline J gene. This chain joins TRBV29 and TRBJ2-1; 9 nucleotides line up with TRBD1. The CDR3 runs 16 residues. After removal of 4 bases from V and 4 bases from J, the junction contained 8 bases not matched to a gene. From germline, CDR1 is MSHET and CDR2 SYDVDS. The sequenced CDR3 bases are TGTGCTAGCAGTTCCTCCGGGACAGGGAGGTATGCTGAGCAGTTC. Its translation: CASSSSGTGRYAEQF. The full-length CDR3 reads as CASSSSGTGRYAEQFF.

Notes on this clone: Genes here carry mouse names. The CDR3 end lies 1 residue beyond the end of the read and is filled in from the germline J gene. This chain uses TRBV13-2 with TRBJ2-5; 9 nucleotides agree with TRBD1. V shed 3 bases and J 6 bases; nucleotides not matched to a gene: 5. CDR3 length equals 14 residues. Germline CDR1 is NNHNN and CDR2 is SYGAGS (reference sequence). The part of the CDR3 DNA that was read is TGTGCCAGCGGTGTCGGGACAGGGCTTGACACCCAGTAC. Translating it yields CASGVGTGLDTQY. From start to end, the CDR3 is CASGVGTGLDTQYF.

A remark on this clone: Gene names and germline refer to mouse. The read is 1 residue too short to cover the CDR3 end, so that end is filled in from the germline J gene. This rearrangement joins TRBV24 to TRBJ2-7, with 10 bases aligning to TRBD1. The CDR3 covers 14 residues. Trimming at V came to 4 bases and at J to 5 bases, leaving 5 bases not matched to a gene. The germline gives CDR1 KGHTA, CDR2 FRNEEI. The DNA read from the CDR3 is TGTGCCAGCAGTCGGACCGGGACAGGGGATGAACAGTAC. Encoded protein: CASSRTGTGDEQY. The full CDR3 is CASSRTGTGDEQYF.

Remarks on this clone: Gene names follow the mouse nomenclature. The read is 1 residue too short to cover the CDR3 end, so that end is filled in from the germline J gene. This sequence joins TRBV26 and TRBJ1-2, with D unresolved. From germline, CDR1 is KGHPV and CDR2 FQNQEV (reference sequence). There are 13 residues in the CDR3. The ends were cut back, 7 bases at V and 0 bases at J, with 9 bases in the middle. Partial CDR3 DNA: TGTGCCAGCATCCTACACACAAACTCCGACTACACC. This translates into CASILHTNSDYT. The full CDR3 protein reads CASILHTNSDYTF.

Details on this clone: The gene symbols are mouse symbols. Sequencing ends 1 residue short of the CDR3 end; the germline J gene provides the rest. The gene calls are TRBV13-2 and TRBJ1-5; TRBD1 agrees at 7 bases. CDR1 NNHNN and CDR2 SYGAGS come from the germline V gene (reference sequence). V was clipped by 6 bases and J by 3 bases; unmatched bases: 3. The CDR3 has 13 residues. The chain's CDR3 is CASAGTANQAPLF. The sequenced CDR3 bases are TGTGCCAGCGCCGGGACAGCCAACCAGGCTCCGCTT.

This clone was seen a single time. Here the gene names and germline are mouse. The DNA ends 1 residue before the CDR3 does, and the rest of the CDR3 is filled in from the germline J gene. The chain combines TRBV19 with TRBJ2-7; the D gene is possibly TRBD2 (6 bases). The CDR3 spans 14 residues. Germline CDR1 and CDR2: FNHDT and SITEND (reference sequence). With 1 base removed from V and 5 bases from J, the gap between germline ends came to 13 bases. The CDR3 bases that were read are TGTGCCAGCAGTATAAGCTCTGGGGCCCATGAACAGTAC. Translating it yields CASSISSGAHEQY. The whole CDR3 protein reads CASSISSGAHEQYF. Using reference TRBV19 and TRBJ2-7 for the parts outside the CDR3, the full variable domain is GGIITQTPKFLIGQEGQKLTLKCQQNFNHDTMYWYRQDSGKGLRLIYYSITENDLQKGDLSEGYDASREKKSSFSLTVTSAQKNEMAVFLCASSISSGAHEQYFGPGTRLTVL.

This clone turned up a few times. Genes and germline are mouse. Read sequence stops 1 residue before the CDR3 end, and the germline J gene provides the missing end. This sequence joins TRBV26 and TRBJ1-3; 10 bases are a match to TRBD1. CDR1 and CDR2 (germline): KGHPV, FQNQEV (reference sequence). V gave up 4 bases and J gave up 4 bases; unmatched junction bases: 1. This CDR3 is built from 14 residues. The DNA read from the CDR3 is TGTGCCAGCAGTCCGGGACAGGGGGGAAATACGCTCTAT. It yields the protein CASSPGQGGNTLY. From start to end, the CDR3 is CASSPGQGGNTLYF.